This T cell receptor (beta chain) was obtained from a study of blood T cells in healthy people across ages. Using a J-beta primer mix together with a sample-barcoded 5' primer, a second PCR was run for roughly 7 to 11 cycles. Every cDNA was tagged by a template-switch adaptor with 12 random nucleotides. TCRdb fed the 5' RACE reads into MiXCR, producing one record per CDR3 protein. The profile covers about 1.1 million distinct CDR3 sequences, with 35% to 40% appearing a single time and approximately 14% taken by the ten largest. Overall study results and limits: Older age coincided with a roughly linear decline in TCR beta diversity per million T cells. The study lacked donor CMV status, which possibly confounded expanded clonotype changes.

A note on this clonotype: Its matching antigen is unknown.

The TCR comes from a man between 18 and 35 years old in good health. Sequenced input: blood.

The DNA of the CDR3 is TGCGCCAGCAGTAAAAACAGGGAAGACTCCTACAATGAGCAGTTCTTC. Its translation is CASSKNREDSYNEQFF. The V gene is TRBV5-1, the J gene TRBJ2-1; D might be TRBD1 (6 bases). CDR1 and CDR2 from the germline V gene are SGHRS and YFSETQ. V was cut by 5 bases and J by 0 bases, with 15 bases left in between. This CDR3 has 16 amino acids.